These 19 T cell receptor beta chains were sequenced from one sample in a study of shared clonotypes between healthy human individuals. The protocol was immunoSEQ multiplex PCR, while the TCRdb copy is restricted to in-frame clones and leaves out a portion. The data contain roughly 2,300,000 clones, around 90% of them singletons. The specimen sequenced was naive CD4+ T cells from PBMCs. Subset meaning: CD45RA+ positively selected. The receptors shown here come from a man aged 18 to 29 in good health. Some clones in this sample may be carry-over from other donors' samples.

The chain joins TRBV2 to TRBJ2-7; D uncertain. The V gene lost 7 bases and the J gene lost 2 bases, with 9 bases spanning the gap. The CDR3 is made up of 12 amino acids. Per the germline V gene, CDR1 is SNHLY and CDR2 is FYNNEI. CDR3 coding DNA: TGTGCCAGCAAGGACGGCCCCTACGAGCAGTACTTC. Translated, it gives CASKDGPYEQYF.

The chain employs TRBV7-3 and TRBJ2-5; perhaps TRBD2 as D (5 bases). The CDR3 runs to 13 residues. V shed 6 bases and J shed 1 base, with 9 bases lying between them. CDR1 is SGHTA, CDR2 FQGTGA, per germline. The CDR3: CASSEGLQETQYF. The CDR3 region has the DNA TGTGCCAGCAGTGAGGGCCTCCAAGAGACCCAGTACTTC. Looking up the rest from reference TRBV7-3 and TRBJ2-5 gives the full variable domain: GAGVSQTPSNKVTEKGKYVELRCDPISGHTALYWYRQSLGQGPEFLIYFQGTGAADDSGLPNDRFFAVRPEGSVSTLKIQRTERGDSAVYLCASSEGLQETQYFGPGTRLLVL.

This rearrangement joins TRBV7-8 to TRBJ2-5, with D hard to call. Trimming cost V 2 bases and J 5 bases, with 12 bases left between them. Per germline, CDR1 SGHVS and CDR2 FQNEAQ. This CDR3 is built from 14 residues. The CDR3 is CASSLIGLPETQYF. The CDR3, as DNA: TGTGCCAGCAGCTTAATCGGGCTCCCGGAGACCCAGTACTTC.

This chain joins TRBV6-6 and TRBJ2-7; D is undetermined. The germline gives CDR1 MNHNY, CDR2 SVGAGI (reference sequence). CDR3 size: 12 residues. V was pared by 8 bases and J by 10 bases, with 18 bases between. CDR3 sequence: CASGKDPGLQYF. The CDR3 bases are TGTGCCAGCGGAAAAGATCCGGGCCTCCAGTACTTC.

This CDR3 reads CASSYRTSGSYEQYF. CDR3 DNA sequence: TGTGCCAGCAGTTACCGGACTAGCGGGAGTTACGAGCAGTACTTC. V is TRBV28 and J is TRBJ2-7; 13 bases map to TRBD2. Germline CDR1 reads MDHEN; CDR2 reads SYDVKM. The CDR3 is made up of 15 amino acids. After removal of 4 bases from V and 4 bases from J, the junction contained 4 bases not matched to a gene.

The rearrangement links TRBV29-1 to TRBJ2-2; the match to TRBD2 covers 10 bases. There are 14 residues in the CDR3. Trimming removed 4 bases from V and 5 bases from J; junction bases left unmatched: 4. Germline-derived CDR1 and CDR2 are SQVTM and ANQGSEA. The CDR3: CSVGAGGRTGELFF. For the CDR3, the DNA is TGCAGCGTTGGAGCGGGAGGGCGGACCGGGGAGCTGTTTTTT.

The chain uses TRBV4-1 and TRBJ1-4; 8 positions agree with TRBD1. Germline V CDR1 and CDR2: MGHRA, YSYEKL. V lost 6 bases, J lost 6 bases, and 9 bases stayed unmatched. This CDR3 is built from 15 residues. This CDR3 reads CASSRTGTPYEKLFF. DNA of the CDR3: TGCGCCAGCAGTCGGACAGGGACGCCCTATGAAAAACTGTTTTTT.

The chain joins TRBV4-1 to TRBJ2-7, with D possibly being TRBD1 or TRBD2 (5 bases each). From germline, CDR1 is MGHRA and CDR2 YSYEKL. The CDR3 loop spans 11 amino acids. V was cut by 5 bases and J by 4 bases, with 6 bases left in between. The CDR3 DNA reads TGCGCCAGCAGCGGGGGATACGAGCAGTACTTC. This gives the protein CASSGGYEQYF.

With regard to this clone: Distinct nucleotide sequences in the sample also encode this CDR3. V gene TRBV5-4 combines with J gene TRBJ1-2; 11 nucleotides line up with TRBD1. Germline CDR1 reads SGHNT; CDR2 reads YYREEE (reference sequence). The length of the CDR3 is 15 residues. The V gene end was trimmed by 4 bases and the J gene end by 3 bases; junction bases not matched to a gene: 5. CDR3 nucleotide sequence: TGTGCCAGCAGCAGCGGACAGGGGGCGGACTATGGCTACACCTTC. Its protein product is CASSSGQGADYGYTF. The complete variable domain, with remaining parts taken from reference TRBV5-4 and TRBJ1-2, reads ETGVTQSPTHLIKTRGQQVTLRCSSQSGHNTVSWYQQALGQGPQFIFQYYREEENGRGNFPPRFSGLQFPNYSSELNVNALELDDSALYLCASSSGQGADYGYTFGSGTRLTVV.

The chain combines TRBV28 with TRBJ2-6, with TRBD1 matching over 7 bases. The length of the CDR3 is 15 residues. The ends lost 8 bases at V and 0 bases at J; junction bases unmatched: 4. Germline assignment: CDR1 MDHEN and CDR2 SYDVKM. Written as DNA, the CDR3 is TGTGCCAGCTGTCCAGGGGGCTCTGGGGCCAACGTCCTGACTTTC. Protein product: CASCPGGSGANVLTF.

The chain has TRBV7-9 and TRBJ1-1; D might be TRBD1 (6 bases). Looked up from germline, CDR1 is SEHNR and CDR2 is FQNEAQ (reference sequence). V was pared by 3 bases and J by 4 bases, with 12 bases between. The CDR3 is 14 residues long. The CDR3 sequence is CASSFTGLGTEAFF. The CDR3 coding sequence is TGTGCCAGCAGCTTCACAGGGTTGGGCACTGAAGCTTTCTTT.

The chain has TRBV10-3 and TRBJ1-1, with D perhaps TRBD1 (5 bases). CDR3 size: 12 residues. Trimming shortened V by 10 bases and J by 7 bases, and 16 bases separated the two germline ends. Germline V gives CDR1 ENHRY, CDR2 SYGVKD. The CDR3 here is CATFKGTGEAFF. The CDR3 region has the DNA TGTGCCACCTTTAAGGGGACGGGTGAAGCTTTCTTT.

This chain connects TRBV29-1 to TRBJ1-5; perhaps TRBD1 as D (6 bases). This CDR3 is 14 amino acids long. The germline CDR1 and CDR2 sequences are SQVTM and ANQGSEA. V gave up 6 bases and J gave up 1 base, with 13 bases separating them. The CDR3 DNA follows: TGCAGCGTCAAACAGGGAGGGAGCAATCAGCCCCAGCATTTT. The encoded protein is CSVKQGGSNQPQHF.

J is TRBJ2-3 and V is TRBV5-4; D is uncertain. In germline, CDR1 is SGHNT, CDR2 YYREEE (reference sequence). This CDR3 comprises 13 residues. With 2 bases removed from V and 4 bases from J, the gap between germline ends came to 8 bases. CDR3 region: CASSLTGPDTQYF. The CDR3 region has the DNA TGTGCCAGCAGCTTAACTGGGCCAGATACGCAGTATTTT.

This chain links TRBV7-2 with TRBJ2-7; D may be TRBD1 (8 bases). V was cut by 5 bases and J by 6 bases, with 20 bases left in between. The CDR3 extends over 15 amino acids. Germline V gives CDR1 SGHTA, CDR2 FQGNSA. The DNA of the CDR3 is TGTGCCAGCAGCCCCTACAGGGGGAGGGGGCTCGAGCAGTACTTC. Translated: CASSPYRGRGLEQYF.

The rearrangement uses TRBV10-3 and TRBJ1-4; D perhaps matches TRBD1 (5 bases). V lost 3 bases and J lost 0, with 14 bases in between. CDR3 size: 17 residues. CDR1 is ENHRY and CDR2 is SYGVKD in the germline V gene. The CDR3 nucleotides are TGTGCCATCAGTGACGGCAGTGGGACTTCAACTAATGAAAAACTGTTTTTT. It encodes CAISDGSGTSTNEKLFF.

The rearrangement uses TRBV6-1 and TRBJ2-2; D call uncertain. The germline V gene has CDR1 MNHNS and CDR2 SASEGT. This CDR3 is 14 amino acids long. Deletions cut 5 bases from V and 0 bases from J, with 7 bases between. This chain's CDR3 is CASSTRANTGELFF. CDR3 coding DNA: TGTGCCAGCAGTACCCGGGCGAACACCGGGGAGCTGTTTTTT.

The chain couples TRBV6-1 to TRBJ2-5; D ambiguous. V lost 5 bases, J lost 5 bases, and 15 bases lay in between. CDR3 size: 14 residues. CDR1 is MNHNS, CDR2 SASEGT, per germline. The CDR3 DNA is TGTGCCAGCAGTCTGGGTGGGCCCCGGGAGACCCAGTACTTC. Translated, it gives CASSLGGPRETQYF.

This CDR3 reads CASRRELAGGYYNEQFF. The CDR3, as DNA: TGTGCCAGCAGACGAGAATTAGCGGGAGGGTATTACAATGAGCAGTTCTTC. The gene calls are TRBV27 and TRBJ2-1; 11 nucleotides agree with TRBD2. The germline CDR1 and CDR2 sequences are MNHEY and SMNVEV (reference sequence). The CDR3 has 17 residues. V was clipped by 6 bases and J by 4 bases; unmatched bases: 11.